Following are 20 T cell receptor beta chains from one sample sequenced in a study of T-cell reconstitution after alpha-beta-depleted transplantation in children. The authors prepared the TCRbeta library with unique molecular identifiers. TCRdb re-derived calls from the PCR reads in MiXCR, one entry per CDR3 protein. The sample yields about 580,000 distinct CDR3 sequences, 25% to 30% seen once. The sequences come from PBMCs, collected before TCRalphabeta/CD19-depleted stem cell transplant. These receptors all stem from a boy in the first two years of life with Wiskott-Aldrich syndrome, due to receive a stem cell transplant.

The genes are TRBV5-1 and TRBJ1-1; D unresolved. This CDR3 contains 15 residues. Looked up from germline, CDR1 is SGHRS and CDR2 is YFSETQ. Deletions cut 0 bases from V and 1 base from J, with 10 bases between. CDR3 loop: CASSLAGKGNTEAFF. The CDR3 coding sequence is TGCGCCAGCAGCTTGGCGGGGAAGGGGAACACTGAAGCTTTCTTT. Supplemented by reference TRBV5-1 and TRBJ1-1, the full variable domain reads KAGVTQTPRYLIKTRGQQVTLSCSPISGHRSVSWYQQTPGQGLQFLFEYFSETQRNKGNFPGRFSGRQFSNSRSEMNVSTLELGDSALYLCASSLAGKGNTEAFFGQGTRLTVV.

J is TRBJ2-2 and V is TRBV5-1; 11 nucleotides align to TRBD2. Germline-derived CDR1 and CDR2 are SGHRS and YFSETQ. V gave up 0 bases and J gave up 7 bases; unmatched junction bases: 14. The CDR3 is 19 residues long. CDR3 sequence: CASSLANKRTSGYFGELFF. The DNA for the CDR3 is TGCGCCAGCAGCTTGGCGAATAAAAGGACTAGCGGGTACTTCGGGGAGCTGTTTTTT.

The chain recombines TRBV7-3 with TRBJ2-3, with D unclear. CDR3 length equals 14 residues. The V gene's germline CDR1 is SGHTA and CDR2 FQGTGA. Between the trimmed V and J ends, which lost 1 base and 6 bases, there was a span of 11 bases. The CDR3, as DNA: TGTGCCAGCAGCTTAATCGGTCAGTCGGATACGCAGTATTTT. Amino acids: CASSLIGQSDTQYF.

This rearrangement joins TRBV20-1 to TRBJ2-3; 7 bases are a match to TRBD2. Germline V lookup: CDR1 DFQATT, CDR2 SNEGSKA (reference sequence). The CDR3 consists of 15 residues. V dropped 1 base and J dropped 0; count of bases not matched to a gene: 4. CDR3 loop: CSARAGSGSTDTQYF. The CDR3 DNA is TGCAGTGCTAGAGCGGGTAGCGGGAGCACAGATACGCAGTATTTT.

This clonotype was seen a handful of times. The rearrangement links TRBV19 to TRBJ2-2, with 12 bases fitting TRBD1. Trimming cost V 8 bases and J 6 bases; bases outside gene matches: 4. Germline V lookup: CDR1 LNHDA, CDR2 SQIVND (reference sequence). The CDR3 has 14 residues. The CDR3 bases are TGTGCCAGTTGGGGACAGGGGGCTTCCGGGGAGCTGTTTTTT. This gives the protein CASWGQGASGELFF.

This clonotype has only a few counts. The rearrangement uses TRBV12-3 or TRBV12-4 and TRBJ2-2; 11 nucleotides line up with TRBD1. Trimming removed 6 bases from V and 7 bases from J; junction bases left unmatched: 4. CDR3 length: 14 residues. CDR3 sequence: CASRDRGRGGELFF. In DNA, the CDR3 is TGTGCCAGCAGGGACAGGGGGCGAGGCGGGGAGCTGTTTTTT.

The chain recombines TRBV20-1 with TRBJ2-1, with D perhaps matching TRBD2 (6 bases). V lost 5 bases, J lost 6 bases, and 20 bases lay in between. The CDR3 consists of 15 residues. Germline V gives CDR1 DFQATT, CDR2 SNEGSKA (reference sequence). Here the CDR3 DNA reads TGCAGTGCTTGGGAGGTTGGGGCGGTTACCAATGAGCAGTTCTTC. Its translation is CSAWEVGAVTNEQFF.

This rearrangement joins TRBV7-9 to TRBJ1-1; D remains ambiguous. This CDR3 contains 14 residues. The ends were cut back, 2 bases at V and 1 base at J, with 8 bases in the middle. Germline V gene sequence: CDR1 SEHNR, CDR2 FQNEAQ (reference sequence). The CDR3: CASSLIGPNTEAFF. Here the CDR3 DNA reads TGTGCCAGCAGCTTAATTGGGCCGAACACTGAAGCTTTCTTT.

The V and J genes are TRBV6-5 and TRBJ1-2; 10 nucleotides agree with TRBD1. The CDR3 consists of 15 residues. CDR1 is MNHEY and CDR2 is SVGAGI in the germline V gene. V shed 4 bases and J 4 bases; nucleotides not matched to a gene: 6. The CDR3 bases are TGTGCCAGCAGTTGGGACAGGGGTCTCATCTATGGCTACACCTTC. Residues: CASSWDRGLIYGYTF.

This clonotype was detected only a few times. The chain links TRBV5-1 to TRBJ1-1; D gene ambiguous. The CDR3 sequence is 13 residues long. Trimming took 3 bases from V and 4 from J, leaving 10 bases between them. Germline CDR1 and CDR2: SGHRS and YFSETQ. This CDR3 reads CASSSYGSTEAFF. The CDR3 bases are TGCGCCAGCAGCTCTTACGGGTCCACTGAAGCTTTCTTT.

The rearrangement joins TRBV7-3 to TRBJ1-1; a possible D gene is TRBD1 (6 bases). Germline CDR1 reads SGHTA; CDR2 reads FQGTGA. Trimming pared 0 bases from V and 1 base from J, leaving 15 bases between. The CDR3 spans 17 residues. The CDR3 is CASSLTGRGAANTEAFF. As DNA, the CDR3 is TGTGCCAGCAGCTTAACTGGCAGGGGAGCAGCGAACACTGAAGCTTTCTTT.

There are many counts of this clonotype. The chain combines TRBV5-1 with TRBJ2-3; 9 positions agree with TRBD2. Germline assignment: CDR1 SGHRS and CDR2 YFSETQ. The CDR3 sequence is 13 residues long. The V and J ends lost 5 bases and 3 bases, in that order; junction bases with no gene match: 1. Written as DNA, the CDR3 is TGCGCCAGCAGGCTAGCGGGAACAGATACGCAGTATTTT. Translation: CASRLAGTDTQYF.

The chain couples TRBV19 to TRBJ2-1; D is undetermined. CDR3 size: 15 residues. CDR1 and CDR2 (germline): LNHDA, SQIVND (reference sequence). V was cut by 3 bases and J by 5 bases, with 14 bases left in between. As DNA, the CDR3 is TGTGCCAGTAGTATTTTCTCCTCCGGCAACAATGAGCAGTTCTTC. Translated, it gives CASSIFSSGNNEQFF.

This clonotype has a handful of counts. The chain recombines TRBV6-5 with TRBJ2-7; D not certain. CDR3 length equals 14 residues. Germline V lookup: CDR1 MNHEY, CDR2 SVGAGI. V lost 0 bases to trimming and J lost 4 bases, with 10 bases between them. The CDR3 bases are TGTGCCAGCAGTTACTCTGGCGGCCTTTACGAGCAGTACTTC. Encoded protein: CASSYSGGLYEQYF.

This clonotype was counted between two and nine times. The chain links TRBV5-1 to TRBJ2-7; D remains ambiguous. Germline values: CDR1 SGHRS, CDR2 YFSETQ. The V and J ends lost 1 base and 3 bases respectively, with 11 bases between them. The CDR3 contains 14 residues. CDR3: CASSLSRKGYEQYF. For the CDR3, the DNA is TGCGCCAGCAGCTTGTCGCGGAAAGGCTACGAGCAGTACTTC.

The chain is built from TRBV7-2 and TRBJ1-5; D call uncertain. V dropped 1 base and J dropped 6 bases, with 4 bases sitting between them. The CDR3 runs to 12 residues. CDR1 is SGHTA and CDR2 is FQGNSA in the germline V gene. The CDR3 is CASSLDSQPQHF. In nucleotides, the CDR3 is TGTGCCAGCAGCTTAGACAGTCAGCCCCAGCATTTT. The full variable domain, completed using reference TRBV7-2 and TRBJ1-5, is GAGVSQSPSNKVTEKGKDVELRCDPISGHTALYWYRQSLGQGLEFLIYFQGNSAPDKSGLPSDRFSAERTGGSVSTLTIQRTQQEDSAVYLCASSLDSQPQHFGDGTRLSIL.

This clonotype was picked up a small number of times. The V call is TRBV20-1, the J call TRBJ2-1; TRBD1 aligns across 11 bases. The V gene end was trimmed by 1 base and the J gene end by 4 bases; junction bases not matched to a gene: 6. Germline loops: CDR1 DFQATT, CDR2 SNEGSKA (reference sequence). The CDR3 is 16 residues long. CDR3: CSARGGDRGKYNEQFF. The CDR3 DNA reads TGCAGTGCTAGAGGTGGGGACAGGGGGAAATACAATGAGCAGTTCTTC.

The V gene is TRBV5-1, the J gene TRBJ2-7; unclear D gene. The CDR3 covers 13 residues. Trimming took off 2 bases at V and 5 bases at J, with 11 bases between the two ends. Looked up from germline, CDR1 is SGHRS and CDR2 is YFSETQ. CDR3 bases: TGCGCCAGCAGCTTAGTTGTCCGAAACGAGCAGTACTTC. Its translation: CASSLVVRNEQYF.

The chain couples TRBV30 to TRBJ1-3; tentatively, D is TRBD1 (5 bases). Trimming removed 0 bases from V and 2 bases from J, with 11 bases in between. This CDR3 region has 15 residues. Germline V CDR1 and CDR2: GTSNPN, SVGIG (reference sequence). CDR3 DNA sequence: TGTGCCTGGAGTGTATACGGGGGAGCTGGAAACACCATATATTTT. As protein: CAWSVYGGAGNTIYF.

The rearrangement uses TRBV7-2 and TRBJ2-1; TRBD1 agrees at 8 bases. The CDR3 sequence is 15 residues long. Unmatched junction bases numbered 7, after V lost 5 bases and J lost 4 bases. Germline V gene lookup returns CDR1 SGHTA and CDR2 FQGNSA. CDR3 bases: TGTGCCAGCAGCCTGGACAGGGCTCCGTACAATGAGCAGTTCTTC. Amino acids: CASSLDRAPYNEQFF.